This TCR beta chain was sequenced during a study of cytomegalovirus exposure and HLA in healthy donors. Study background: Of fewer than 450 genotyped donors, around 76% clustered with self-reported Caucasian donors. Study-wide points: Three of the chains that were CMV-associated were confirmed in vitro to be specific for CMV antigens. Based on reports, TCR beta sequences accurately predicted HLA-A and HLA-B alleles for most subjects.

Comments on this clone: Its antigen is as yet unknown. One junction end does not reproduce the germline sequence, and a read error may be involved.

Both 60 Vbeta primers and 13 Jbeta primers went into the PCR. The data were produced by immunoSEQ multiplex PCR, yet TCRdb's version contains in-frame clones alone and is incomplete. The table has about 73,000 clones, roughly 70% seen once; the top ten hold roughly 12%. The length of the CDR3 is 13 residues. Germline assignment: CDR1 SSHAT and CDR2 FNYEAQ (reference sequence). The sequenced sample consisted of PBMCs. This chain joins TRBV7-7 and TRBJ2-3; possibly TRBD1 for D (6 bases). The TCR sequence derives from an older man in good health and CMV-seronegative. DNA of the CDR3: TGTGCTAGCAGCCGGGGCCAGGGGGATACGCAGTATTTT. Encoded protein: CASSRGQGDTQYF.